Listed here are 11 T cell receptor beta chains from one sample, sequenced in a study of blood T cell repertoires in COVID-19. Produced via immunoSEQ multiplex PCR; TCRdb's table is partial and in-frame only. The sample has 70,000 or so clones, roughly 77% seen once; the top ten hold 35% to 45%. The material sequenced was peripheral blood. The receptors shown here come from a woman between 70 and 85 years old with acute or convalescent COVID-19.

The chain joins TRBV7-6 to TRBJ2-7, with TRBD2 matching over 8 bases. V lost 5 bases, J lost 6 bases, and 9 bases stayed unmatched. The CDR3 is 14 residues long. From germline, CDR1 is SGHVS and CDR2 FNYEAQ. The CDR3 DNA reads TGTGCCAGCAGCGCTCGGACGGGAGGGGGCGAGCAGTACTTC. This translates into CASSARTGGGEQYF.

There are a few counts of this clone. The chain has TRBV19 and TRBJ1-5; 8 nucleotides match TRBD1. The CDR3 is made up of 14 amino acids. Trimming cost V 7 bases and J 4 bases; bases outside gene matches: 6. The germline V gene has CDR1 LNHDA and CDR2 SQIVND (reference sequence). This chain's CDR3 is CASTMGQANQPQHF. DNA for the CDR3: TGTGCCAGTACCATGGGACAGGCGAATCAGCCCCAGCATTTT.

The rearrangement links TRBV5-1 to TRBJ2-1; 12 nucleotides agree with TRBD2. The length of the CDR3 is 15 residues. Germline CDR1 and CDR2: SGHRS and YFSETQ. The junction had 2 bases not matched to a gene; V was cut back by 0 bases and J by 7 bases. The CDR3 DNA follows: TGCGCCAGCAGCTTGGTGACTAGCGGGAGAAATGAGCAGTTCTTC. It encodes CASSLVTSGRNEQFF.

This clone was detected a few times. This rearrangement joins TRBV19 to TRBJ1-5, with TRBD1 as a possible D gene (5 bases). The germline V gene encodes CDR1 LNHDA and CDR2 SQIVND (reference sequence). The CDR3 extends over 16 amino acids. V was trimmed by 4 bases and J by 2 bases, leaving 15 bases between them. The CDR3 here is CASSTDGGFGNQPQHF. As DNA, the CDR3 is TGTGCCAGTAGTACCGACGGGGGTTTCGGCAATCAGCCCCAGCATTTT.

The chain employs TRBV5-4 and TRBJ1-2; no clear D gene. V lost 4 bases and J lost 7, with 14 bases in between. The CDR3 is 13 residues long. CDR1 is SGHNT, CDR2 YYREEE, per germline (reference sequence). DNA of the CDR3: TGTGCCAGCAGCCCCCGGCGGGAAGGTGGCTACACCTTC. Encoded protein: CASSPRREGGYTF. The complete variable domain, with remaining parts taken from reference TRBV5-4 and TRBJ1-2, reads ETGVTQSPTHLIKTRGQQVTLRCSSQSGHNTVSWYQQALGQGPQFIFQYYREEENGRGNFPPRFSGLQFPNYSSELNVNALELDDSALYLCASSPRREGGYTFGSGTRLTVV.

In DNA form, the CDR3 reads TGTGCCAGCAGCCTCAAGGCCCTTGGCGGGAGCGGCTCCTACAATGAGCAGTTCTTC. Its translation is CASSLKALGGSGSYNEQFF. This chain joins TRBV14 and TRBJ2-1; TRBD2 matches at 7 bases. The CDR3 totals 19 residues. V shed 4 bases, J shed 0 bases, and the junction held 15 bases outside the gene matches. Germline-derived CDR1 and CDR2 are SGHDN and FVKESK. The full variable domain, rest sourced from reference TRBV14 and TRBJ2-1, is EAGVTQFPSHSVIEKGQTVTLRCDPISGHDNLYWYRRVMGKEIKFLLHFVKESKQDESGMPNNRFLAERTGGTYSTLKVQPAELEDSGVYFCASSLKALGGSGSYNEQFFGPGTRLTVL.

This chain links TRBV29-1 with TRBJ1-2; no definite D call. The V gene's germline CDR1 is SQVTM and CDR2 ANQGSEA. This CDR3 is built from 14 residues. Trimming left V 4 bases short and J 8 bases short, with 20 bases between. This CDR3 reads CSVADSSLLGGYTF. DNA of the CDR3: TGCAGCGTTGCCGATAGCAGCCTACTCGGGGGCTACACCTTC. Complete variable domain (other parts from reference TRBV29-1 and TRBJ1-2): SAVISQKPSRDICQRGTSLTIQCQVDSQVTMMFWYRQQPGQSLTLIATANQGSEATYESGFVIDKFPISRPNLTFSTLTVSNMSPEDSSIYLCSVADSSLLGGYTFGSGTRLTVV.

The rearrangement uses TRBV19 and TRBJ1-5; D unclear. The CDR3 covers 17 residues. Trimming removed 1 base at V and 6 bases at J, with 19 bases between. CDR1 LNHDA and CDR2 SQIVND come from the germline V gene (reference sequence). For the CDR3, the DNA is TGTGCCAGTAGTATAGCGGCAAGGAGGGTACGTGGTCAGCCCCAGCATTTT. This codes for CASSIAARRVRGQPQHF.

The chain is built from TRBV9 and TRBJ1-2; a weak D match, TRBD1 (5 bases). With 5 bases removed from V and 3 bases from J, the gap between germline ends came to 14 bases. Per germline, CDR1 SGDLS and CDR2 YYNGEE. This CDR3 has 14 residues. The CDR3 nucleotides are TGTGCCAGCAGTCGGGACTCTGGAGACTATGGCTACACCTTC. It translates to CASSRDSGDYGYTF.

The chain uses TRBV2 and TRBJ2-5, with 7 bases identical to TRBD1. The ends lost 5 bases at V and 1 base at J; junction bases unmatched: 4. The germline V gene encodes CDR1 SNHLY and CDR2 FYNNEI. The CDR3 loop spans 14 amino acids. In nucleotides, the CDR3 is TGTGCCAGCAGTCCGGGACAGTTCCAAGAGACCCAGTACTTC. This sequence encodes CASSPGQFQETQYF.

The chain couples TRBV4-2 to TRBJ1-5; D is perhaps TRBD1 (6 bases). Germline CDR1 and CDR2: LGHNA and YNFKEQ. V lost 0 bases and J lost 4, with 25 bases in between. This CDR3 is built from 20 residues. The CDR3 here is CASSQEMGARGTPMNQPQHF. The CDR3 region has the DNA TGTGCCAGCAGCCAAGAAATGGGGGCTAGGGGGACACCCATGAATCAGCCCCAGCATTTT.